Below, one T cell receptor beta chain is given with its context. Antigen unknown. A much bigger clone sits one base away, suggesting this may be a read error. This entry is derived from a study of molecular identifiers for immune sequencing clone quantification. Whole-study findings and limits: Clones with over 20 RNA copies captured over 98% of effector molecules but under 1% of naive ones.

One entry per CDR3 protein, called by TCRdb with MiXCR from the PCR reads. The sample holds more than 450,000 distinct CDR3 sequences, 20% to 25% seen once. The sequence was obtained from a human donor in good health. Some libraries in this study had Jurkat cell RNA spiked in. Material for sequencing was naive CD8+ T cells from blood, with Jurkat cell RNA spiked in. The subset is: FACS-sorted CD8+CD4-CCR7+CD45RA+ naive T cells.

The CDR3 here is CAGSEASAGKGYEQYF. The CDR3 nucleotides are TGTGCCGGCAGTGAAGCTTCGGCAGGGAAAGGCTACGAGCAGTACTTC. This sequence joins TRBV2 and TRBJ2-7, with D possibly matching TRBD1 (5 bases). The germline CDR1 and CDR2 sequences are SNHLY and FYNNEI. The CDR3 is 16 amino acids.